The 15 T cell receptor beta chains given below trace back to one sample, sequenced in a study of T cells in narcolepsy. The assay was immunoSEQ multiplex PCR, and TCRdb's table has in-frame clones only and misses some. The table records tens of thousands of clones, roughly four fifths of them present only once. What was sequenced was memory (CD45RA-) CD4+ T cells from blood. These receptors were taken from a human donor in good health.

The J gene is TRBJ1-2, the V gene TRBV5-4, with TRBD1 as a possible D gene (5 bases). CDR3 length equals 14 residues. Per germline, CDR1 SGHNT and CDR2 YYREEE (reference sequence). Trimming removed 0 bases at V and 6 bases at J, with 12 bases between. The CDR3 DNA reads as TGTGCCAGCAGCTTGGCTGGGGGGATGCATGGCTACACCTTC. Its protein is CASSLAGGMHGYTF.

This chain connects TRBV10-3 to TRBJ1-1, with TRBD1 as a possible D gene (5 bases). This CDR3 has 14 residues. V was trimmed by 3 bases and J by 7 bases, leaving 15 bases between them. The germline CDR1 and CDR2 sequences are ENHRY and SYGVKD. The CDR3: CAISDYGGVNEAFF. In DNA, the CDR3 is TGTGCCATCAGTGACTACGGGGGGGTTAATGAAGCTTTCTTT.

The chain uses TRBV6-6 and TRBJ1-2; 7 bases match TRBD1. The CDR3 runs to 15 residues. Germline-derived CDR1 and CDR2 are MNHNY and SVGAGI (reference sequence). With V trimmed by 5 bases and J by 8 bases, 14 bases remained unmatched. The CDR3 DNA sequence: TGTGCCAGCAGTGCTCGGGACAGATTATATATCGGCTACACCTTC. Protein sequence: CASSARDRLYIGYTF.

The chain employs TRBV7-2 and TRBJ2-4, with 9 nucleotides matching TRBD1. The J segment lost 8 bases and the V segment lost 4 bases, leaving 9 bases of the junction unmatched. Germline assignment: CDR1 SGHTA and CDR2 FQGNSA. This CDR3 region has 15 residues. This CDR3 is CASSSGQGTMDIQYF. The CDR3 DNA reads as TGTGCCAGCAGCTCTGGACAGGGGACAATGGACATTCAGTACTTC.

The CDR3 DNA reads as TGTGCCAGCAGCTCACGACAGGGCAGTGGAAACACCATATATTTT. Protein: CASSSRQGSGNTIYF. J is TRBJ1-3 and V is TRBV6-6; 7 nucleotides line up with TRBD1. Germline V gives CDR1 MNHNY, CDR2 SVGAGI (reference sequence). There are 15 residues in the CDR3. Trimming cost V 6 bases and J 3 bases; bases outside gene matches: 8.

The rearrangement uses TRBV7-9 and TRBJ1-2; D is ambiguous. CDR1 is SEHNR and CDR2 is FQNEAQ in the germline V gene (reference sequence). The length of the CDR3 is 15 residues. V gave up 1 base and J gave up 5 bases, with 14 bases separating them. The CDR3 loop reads CASSLGVTLEYGYTF. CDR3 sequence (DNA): TGTGCCAGCAGCTTAGGGGTGACGTTGGAGTATGGCTACACCTTC.

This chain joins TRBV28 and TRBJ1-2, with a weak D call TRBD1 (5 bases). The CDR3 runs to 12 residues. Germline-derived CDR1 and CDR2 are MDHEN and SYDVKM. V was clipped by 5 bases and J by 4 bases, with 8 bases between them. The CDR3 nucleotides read TGTGCCAGCAGTCTTAGGGGCTATGGCTACACCTTC. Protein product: CASSLRGYGYTF.

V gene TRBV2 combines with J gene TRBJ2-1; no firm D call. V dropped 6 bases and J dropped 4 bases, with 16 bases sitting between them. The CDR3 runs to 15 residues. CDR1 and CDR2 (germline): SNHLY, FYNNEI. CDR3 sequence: CASSSRWAVYNEQFF. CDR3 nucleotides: TGTGCCAGCAGCTCCAGGTGGGCTGTATACAATGAGCAGTTCTTC.

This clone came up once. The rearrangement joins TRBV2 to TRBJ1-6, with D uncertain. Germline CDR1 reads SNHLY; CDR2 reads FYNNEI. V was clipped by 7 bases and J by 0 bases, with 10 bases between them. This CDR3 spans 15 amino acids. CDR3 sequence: CASNGESSYNSPLHF. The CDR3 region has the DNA TGTGCCAGCAATGGGGAGAGCTCCTATAATTCACCCCTCCACTTT.

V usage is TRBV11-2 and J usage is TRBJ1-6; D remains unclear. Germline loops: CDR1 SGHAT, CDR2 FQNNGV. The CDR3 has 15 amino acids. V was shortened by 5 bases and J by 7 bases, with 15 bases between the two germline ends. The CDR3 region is CASSPNRGTNSPLHF. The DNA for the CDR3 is TGTGCCAGCAGCCCAAATCGGGGAACCAATTCACCCCTCCACTTT.

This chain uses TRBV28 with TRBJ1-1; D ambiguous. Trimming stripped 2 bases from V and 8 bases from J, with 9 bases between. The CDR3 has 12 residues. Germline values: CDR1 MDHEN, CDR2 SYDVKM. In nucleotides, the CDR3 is TGTGCCAGCAGTTTAACGGGGTTCGAAGCTTTCTTT. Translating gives CASSLTGFEAFF.

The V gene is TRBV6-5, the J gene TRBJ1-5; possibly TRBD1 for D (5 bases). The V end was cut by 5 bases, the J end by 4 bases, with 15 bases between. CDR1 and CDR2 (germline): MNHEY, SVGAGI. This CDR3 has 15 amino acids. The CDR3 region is CASSMTRDPNQPQHF. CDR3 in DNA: TGTGCCAGCAGTATGACCCGGGACCCAAATCAGCCCCAGCATTTT.

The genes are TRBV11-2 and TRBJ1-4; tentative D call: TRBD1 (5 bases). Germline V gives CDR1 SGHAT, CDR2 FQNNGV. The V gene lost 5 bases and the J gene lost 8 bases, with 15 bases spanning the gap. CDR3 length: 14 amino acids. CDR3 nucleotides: TGTGCCAGCAGCCGCCAGGGCCCACCCGAAAAACTGTTTTTT. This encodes CASSRQGPPEKLFF.

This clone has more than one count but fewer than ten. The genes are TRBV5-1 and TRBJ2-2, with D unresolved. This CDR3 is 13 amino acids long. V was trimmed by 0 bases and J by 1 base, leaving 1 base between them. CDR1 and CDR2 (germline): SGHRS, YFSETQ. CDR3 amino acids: CASSLGNTGELFF. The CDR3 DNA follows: TGCGCCAGCAGCTTGGGGAACACCGGGGAGCTGTTTTTT.

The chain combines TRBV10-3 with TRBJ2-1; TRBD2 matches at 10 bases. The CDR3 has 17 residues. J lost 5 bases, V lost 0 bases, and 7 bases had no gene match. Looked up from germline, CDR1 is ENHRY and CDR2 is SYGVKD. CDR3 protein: CAISESKRGGINNEQFF. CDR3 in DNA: TGTGCCATCAGTGAGTCTAAGCGGGGGGGAATAAACAATGAGCAGTTCTTC.